Below are 8 T cell receptor beta chains sequenced from a single sample in a study of blood T cells in healthy people across ages. With a J-beta primer mix and a sample-barcoded 5' primer, a second PCR ran roughly 6 to 11 cycles. TCRdb independently ran MiXCR on the 5' RACE reads; one entry per CDR3 protein. The sample includes some 800,000 distinct CDR3 sequences, around 43% of them seen just once. Sample: blood. The receptor source for this set is a man aged 60-69 years in good health.

With respect to this clonotype: One end of the junction varies from germline; a read error may be responsible. The rearrangement joins TRBV5-1 to TRBJ2-3; 7 bases align to TRBD1. This CDR3 is 15 amino acids long. Looked up from germline, CDR1 is SGHRS and CDR2 is YFSETQ. DNA for the CDR3: TGCGCCGGCAGCTTGGGACAGAGAAGCACAGATACGCAGTATTTT. This gives the protein CAGSLGQRSTDTQYF.

The chain carries TRBV3-1 and TRBJ2-1; D is unresolved. V shed 1 base and J shed 8 bases, with 6 bases lying between them. The CDR3 has 12 amino acids. Germline V lookup: CDR1 LGHDT, CDR2 YNNKEL (reference sequence). CDR3 nucleotides: TGTGCCAGCAGCCAAGGGAAGGATGAGCAGTTCTTC. Amino acids: CASSQGKDEQFF.

V is TRBV6-6 and J is TRBJ2-1, with a tentative D call TRBD1 (5 bases). The CDR3 has 16 residues. Germline V gene lookup returns CDR1 MNHNY and CDR2 SVGAGI (reference sequence). The V and J ends lost 6 bases and 6 bases respectively, with 21 bases between them. CDR3 region: CASSSSSAGFFNEQFF. The CDR3 DNA sequence: TGTGCCAGCAGCTCCTCGTCGGCAGGGTTTTTCAATGAGCAGTTCTTC.

This clonotype has more than one count but fewer than ten. The chain carries TRBV4-3 and TRBJ1-4; D not resolved. Trimming removed 0 bases from V and 8 bases from J, with 7 bases in between. Germline CDR1 LGHNA, CDR2 YSLEER. The CDR3 loop spans 13 amino acids. The CDR3, as DNA: TGCGCCAGCAGCCAAGATTCTAGCGAAAAACTGTTTTTT. This encodes CASSQDSSEKLFF.

This clonotype was detected many times. The chain employs TRBV2 and TRBJ2-1; weak D call: TRBD2 (6 bases). This CDR3 comprises 14 residues. V lost 1 base, J lost 6 bases, and 10 bases lay in between. CDR1 and CDR2 from the germline V gene are SNHLY and FYNNEI. The CDR3 bases are TGTGCCAGCAGTGAAGAACTAGCCGGCAATGAGCAGTTCTTC. Translation: CASSEELAGNEQFF.

In its sample, this clonotype was seen many times. The chain uses TRBV6-6 and TRBJ1-2; 10 positions match TRBD1. CDR1 is MNHNY and CDR2 is SVGAGI in the germline V gene (reference sequence). The V segment lost 6 bases and the J segment 2 bases; nucleotides outside the gene matches: 6. The CDR3 is made up of 15 amino acids. CDR3 coding DNA: TGTGCCAGCAGCCTGGGACAGGGGAAGAACTATGGCTACACCTTC. Protein sequence: CASSLGQGKNYGYTF.

The rearrangement joins TRBV18 to TRBJ2-7; 10 positions agree with TRBD1. The junction had 14 bases not matched to a gene; V was cut back by 2 bases and J by 4 bases. Germline CDR1 reads KGHSH; CDR2 reads LQKENI. The CDR3 runs to 18 residues. The CDR3 region has the DNA TGTGCCAGCTCACCATCTGCGGGACAGGGGTCTCCAATATACGAGCAGTACTTC. Protein product: CASSPSAGQGSPIYEQYF.

Only a few counts were recorded for this clonotype. The chain carries TRBV20-1 and TRBJ1-6; unclear D gene. Germline V gives CDR1 DFQATT, CDR2 SNEGSKA (reference sequence). The CDR3 runs to 18 residues. Trimming removed 0 bases from V and 0 bases from J, with 15 bases in between. CDR3 coding DNA: TGCAGTGCTAGAGATCTGGGAGGGCCAGACTCCTATAATTCACCCCTCCACTTT. It yields the protein CSARDLGGPDSYNSPLHF.